This record looks at one T cell receptor (beta chain) sequence and its context. Its antigen is unidentified. The sample comes from a study of cytomegalovirus exposure and HLA in healthy donors. Study context: The same platform as the 500 to 700 first-cohort repertoires was used for the 90 to 150 validation repertoires, a later analysis reported. Study-level findings and limits: Investigators reported 150 to 200 TCR beta chains as tied to cytomegalovirus. Some public TCRs appeared in many individuals, while most sequences were rare.

Sequencing used immunoSEQ multiplex PCR; TCRdb keeps in-frame clones, though not all of them. The table records 60,000 to 90,000 clones, about 82% of them present only once. Germline CDR1 is LNHDA and CDR2 is SQIVND (reference sequence). V was cut by 3 bases and J by 0 bases, with 15 bases left in between. This CDR3 region has 17 residues. The donors formed part of the approximately 130-subject validation cohort, distinct from the roughly 660-subject first cohort. Sequencing input: PBMCs. This TCR came from a man younger than 45 in good health and CMV-seronegative. The rearrangement uses TRBV19 and TRBJ1-3; maybe TRBD1 (5 bases). CDR3 protein: CASSIFVTAYSGNTIYF. CDR3 bases: TGTGCCAGTAGTATCTTTGTGACAGCCTACTCTGGAAACACCATATATTTT.